The clone carrying this TCR beta chain was observed at least ten times. These data are taken from a study of T cells after yellow fever vaccination. Per germline, CDR1 ENHRY and CDR2 SYGVKD. The CDR3 spans 16 residues. Trimming took 1 base from V and 5 from J; bases not matched to a gene: 6. TCRdb ran MiXCR on the 5' RACE reads and lists one entry per CDR3 protein. The data hold some 300,000 distinct CDR3 sequences, with about 3.5% observed a single time. J is TRBJ2-1 and V is TRBV10-3; 9 positions agree with TRBD2. The receptor's source is a man aged 18 to 30 who received the YFV17D yellow fever vaccine. The sequencing used PBMCs, collected on the day of the yellow fever booster vaccination. CDR3: CAISELAGVLNNEQFF. CDR3 bases: TGTGCCATCAGTGAGTTAGCGGGGGTTCTAAACAATGAGCAGTTCTTC.